This T cell receptor (beta chain) was obtained from a study of cytomegalovirus exposure and HLA in healthy donors. Study-level information: A prior analysis found 117 million unique TCR beta sequences from roughly 180 million T cells. Overall study findings and caveats: As a later analysis revealed, the rate of TCR association differed by HLA locus, with DRB1 most and HLA-C fewest. V- and J-gene trimming of TCR beta was linked (in a later analysis) to a missense DCLRE1C variant. Cytomegalovirus status was reportedly diagnosed by the classifier with high sensitivity and specificity.

Use of 60 Vbeta and 13 Jbeta primers characterized the PCR. TCRdb's copy holds only in-frame clones and misses some; the assay was immunoSEQ multiplex PCR. The sample holds 140,000 to 150,000 clones; roughly 71% are singletons and the top ten take around 7%. CDR3 size: 15 residues. CDR1 and CDR2 from the germline V gene are SGHDT and YYEEEE. Unmatched junction bases numbered 6, after V lost 1 base and J lost 4 bases. Remarks on this clone: The antigen remains unidentified.

Sequenced sample: PBMCs. The receptor was isolated from a man aged 30-40 years in good health and CMV-seronegative. The chain couples TRBV5-6 to TRBJ2-3, with 7 bases aligning to TRBD1. CDR3 in DNA: TGTGCCAGCAGCTTGTGGGGACAGCCGGCAGATACGCAGTATTTT. Translating gives CASSLWGQPADTQYF.